The rows below give T cell receptor beta chains drawn from one sample of a study of blood T cell repertoires in COVID-19. The repertoire was sequenced with immunoSEQ multiplex PCR; TCRdb's copy has only in-frame clones and lacks some. The repertoire has about 300,000 clones, 89% of them found once; the top ten carry less than 2%. Sequenced: peripheral blood. Every receptor here comes from a woman in her thirties with COVID-19, enrolled during active disease. The CDR3 runs from the conserved cysteine through the conserved F or W. A D gene is named only where the DNA matches it firmly. Only part of the rows carry a size: once, few, many, or a class if the clone is expanded.

v_gene	j_gene	abundance	d_gene	CDR3aa	CDR3nt
TRBV3-1/TRBV3-2	TRBJ1-1	NA	NA	CASSPGGNTEAFF	TGTGCCAGCAGCCCGGGGGGGAACACTGAAGCTTTCTTT
TRBV18	TRBJ2-5	NA	TRBD1	CASSPSRDRISQETQYF	TGTGCCAGCTCCCCCAGTCGGGACAGGATATCGCAAGAGACCCAGTACTTC
TRBV28	TRBJ1-5	few	NA	CASSWTLLSQPQHF	TGTGCCAGCAGTTGGACTCTCCTTTCCCAGCCCCAGCATTTT
TRBV5-8	TRBJ2-2	NA	NA	CARPQGGTGELFF	TGTGCCAGGCCGCAGGGGGGTACCGGGGAGCTGTTTTTT
TRBV4-2	TRBJ1-2	NA	NA	CASSQENNRGIYGYTF	TGTGCCAGCAGCCAAGAAAATAACCGAGGGATATATGGCTACACCTTC
TRBV2	TRBJ1-1	once	NA	CASSAQGNTEAFF	TGTGCCAGCAGTGCTCAGGGGAACACTGAAGCTTTCTTT
TRBV10-3	TRBJ2-1	NA	NA	CAVSGNFNEQFF	TGTGCCGTTTCCGGGAATTTCAATGAGCAGTTCTTC
TRBV4-1	TRBJ1-5	few	NA	CASSQGQAVNQPQHF	TGCGCCAGCAGCCAAGGACAGGCCGTCAATCAGCCCCAGCATTTT
TRBV9	TRBJ1-5	NA	NA	CASSVDGGYQPQHF	TGTGCCAGCAGCGTAGACGGGGGTTATCAGCCCCAGCATTTT
TRBV19	TRBJ1-2	NA	TRBD1	CASSIEGQGVYYGYTF	TGTGCCAGTAGTATAGAGGGACAGGGCGTTTACTATGGCTACACCTTC
TRBV28	TRBJ1-3	NA	TRBD1	CASRGARQGGNTIYF	TGTGCCAGCAGAGGGGCCCGACAGGGAGGAAACACCATATATTTT
TRBV5-4	TRBJ1-1	NA	NA	CASSLGVEDAEAFF	TGTGCCAGCAGCTTGGGCGTGGAGGACGCTGAAGCTTTCTTT
TRBV7-8	TRBJ2-7	NA	NA	CASNRGHFSYEQYF	TGTGCCAGCAACAGAGGACACTTTTCCTACGAGCAGTACTTC
TRBV3-1/TRBV3-2	TRBJ1-2	NA	TRBD1	CASSRSTGGYGYTF	TGTGCCAGCAGCCGATCCACAGGGGGCTATGGCTACACCTTC